This TCR beta chain came from a study of shared clonotypes between healthy human individuals. Study results and limitations: About 4.5% of naive CD4 clonotypes were common to a handful of donors. Non-shared clonotypes had lower generation probabilities than clonotypes shared by all four sorted-subset donors.

Measured with immunoSEQ multiplex PCR; TCRdb has only the in-frame clones, and not every one. This table has about 2.1 million clones, around 95% appearing once. Naive CD8 cells lacked CD45RO and underwent positive selection for CCR7, leaving out terminally differentiated effector memory CD45RA+ cells. The ends were cut back, 4 bases at V and 7 bases at J, with 19 bases in the middle. Germline CDR1 reads SEHNR; CDR2 reads FQNEAQ (reference sequence). The CDR3 is 16 residues long. This clone was seen only once. Its antigen is not identified. The V gene is TRBV7-9, the J gene TRBJ1-4; TRBD1 is a possible D gene (6 bases). Input material: naive CD8+ T cells from PBMCs. The source of this sequence is a young man in good health. Some clones in this sample may be carry-over from other donors' samples. In DNA form, the CDR3 reads TGTGCCAGCAGCTCTCTAGACGGGGGGCAGAGTGAAAAACTGTTTTTT. It is translated as CASSSLDGGQSEKLFF.